What follows are 21 T cell receptor beta chains derived from one specimen sequenced in a study of T-cell reconstitution after alpha-beta-depleted transplantation in children. TCRbeta library preparation incorporated unique molecular identifiers. Each CDR3 protein is one row after TCRdb ran MiXCR on the PCR reads. The sample shows 700,000 to 850,000 distinct CDR3 sequences, 16% of them seen only once. Material: PBMCs, mostly from graft donor cells, obtained 360 days after TCRalphabeta/CD19-depleted stem cell transplant. The receptors were gathered from a male patient under 18 who had a stem cell transplant for acute lymphoblastic leukemia, so the T cells may come from the graft donor.

V is TRBV20-1 and J is TRBJ1-3, with a tentative D call TRBD1 (5 bases). Trimming cost V 3 bases and J 0 bases, with 12 bases left between them. The CDR3 loop spans 15 amino acids. In germline, CDR1 is DFQATT, CDR2 SNEGSKA (reference sequence). The CDR3 DNA follows: TGCAGTGCTAGTGGGGCTTCCGCCTCTGGAAACACCATATATTTT. It encodes CSASGASASGNTIYF.

This clonotype came up a few times. This chain joins TRBV20-1 and TRBJ2-1, with unresolved D. Between the trimmed V and J ends, which lost 3 bases and 6 bases, there was a span of 3 bases. This CDR3 is built from 10 residues. Germline CDR1 DFQATT, CDR2 SNEGSKA (reference sequence). The CDR3 DNA sequence: TGCAGTGCTAGTTTCAATGAGCAGTTCTTC. Translated, it gives CSASFNEQFF.

This clonotype has at least ten counts. The chain employs TRBV29-1 and TRBJ2-3, with TRBD1 as a possible D gene (6 bases). CDR3 length equals 14 residues. V was cut by 5 bases and J by 0 bases, with 12 bases left in between. Germline V gives CDR1 SQVTM, CDR2 ANQGSEA. CDR3 coding DNA: TGCAGCGTTTACGAGACAGGAAGCACAGATACGCAGTATTTT. Its translation: CSVYETGSTDTQYF.

This clonotype was counted only a few times. This chain uses TRBV20-1 with TRBJ1-5; the D is unclear. V lost 2 bases and J 0 bases, leaving 5 bases between the germline ends. Per the germline V gene, CDR1 is DFQATT and CDR2 is SNEGSKA (reference sequence). The CDR3 sequence is 13 residues long. CDR3 sequence (DNA): TGCAGTGCTAGAAGGTATAGCAATCAGCCCCAGCATTTT. Translating it yields CSARRYSNQPQHF.

At least ten counts were recorded for this clonotype. The V gene is TRBV12-3 or TRBV12-4, the J gene TRBJ2-6; 11 bases agree with TRBD1. V lost 6 bases, J lost 1 base, and 5 bases stayed unmatched. The CDR3 has 17 residues. For the CDR3, the DNA is TGTGCCAGCAGCGGGACAGGGGGTTCATCTGGGGCCAACGTCCTGACTTTC. The encoded protein is CASSGTGGSSGANVLTF.

The rearrangement links TRBV10-3 to TRBJ2-7; TRBD2 agrees at 10 bases. The germline V gene encodes CDR1 ENHRY and CDR2 SYGVKD. Unmatched junction bases numbered 16, after V lost 0 bases and J lost 5 bases. The CDR3 has 19 amino acids. CDR3 DNA sequence: TGTGCCATCAGTGAGTCGGGTCTATGGCTAGCGGGAGAGGTCGACGAGCAGTACTTC. As protein: CAISESGLWLAGEVDEQYF.

CDR3 nucleotide sequence: TGTGCCAGCAGCCAACCCCGGGACAGGGTTTACAATGAGCAGTTCTTC. It is translated as CASSQPRDRVYNEQFF. The chain uses TRBV12-3 or TRBV12-4 and TRBJ2-1, with TRBD1 identical over 9 bases. Trimming removed 6 bases from V and 4 bases from J; junction bases left unmatched: 10. The CDR3 covers 16 residues.

There are many counts of this clonotype. The chain's CDR3 is CSARSPSTYNEQFF. The CDR3 coding sequence is TGCAGTGCTAGGAGCCCCTCAACCTACAATGAGCAGTTCTTC. V and J are TRBV20-1 and TRBJ2-1; D not resolved. The V end was cut by 3 bases, the J end by 2 bases, with 11 bases between. The CDR3 runs to 14 residues. Germline-derived CDR1 and CDR2 are DFQATT and SNEGSKA (reference sequence).

The table lists this clonotype with many counts. The V gene is TRBV15, the J gene TRBJ1-3, with TRBD1 matching 8 bases. Germline assignment: CDR1 LNHNV and CDR2 YYDKDF (reference sequence). After removal of 1 base from V and 6 bases from J, the junction contained 11 bases not matched to a gene. This CDR3 comprises 17 residues. CDR3 nucleotides: TGTGCCACCAGCAGAGTTTATCGAGACAGGGGTAAAAACACCATATATTTT. As protein: CATSRVYRDRGKNTIYF.

For this clonotype: An end of the junction does not agree with germline; a read error may underlie this. The chain links TRBV5-1 to TRBJ1-1; D perhaps matches TRBD1 (5 bases). Germline V lookup: CDR1 SGHRS, CDR2 YFSETQ. The CDR3 runs 18 residues. The CDR3 DNA reads as TGCGCCAGCAGCTTGTCGCCGTGGCAGGGACGCTTTGACACTCAAGCTTTCTTT. Translated, it gives CASSLSPWQGRFDTQAFF.

A few counts support this clonotype. V is TRBV7-9 and J is TRBJ2-1, with TRBD2 matching 8 bases. Trimming took 1 base from V and 3 from J; bases not matched to a gene: 5. Germline CDR1 and CDR2: SEHNR and FQNEAQ (reference sequence). The CDR3 length is 16 residues. CDR3 DNA sequence: TGTGCCAGCAGCTTAGGCGCACTAGCGGACTACAATGAGCAGTTCTTC. Amino acid sequence: CASSLGALADYNEQFF.

In this sample, this clonotype turned up a few times. The CDR3 DNA reads as TGTGCCAGCAGCTTAGCGCTATCGATAGCGGGAGGATTAGCCAAAAACATTCAGTACTTC. Translated, it gives CASSLALSIAGGLAKNIQYF. This sequence joins TRBV11-1 and TRBJ2-4, with TRBD2 identical over 10 bases. V gave up 0 bases and J gave up 0 bases; unmatched junction bases: 11. In germline, CDR1 is SGHAT, CDR2 FQDESV (reference sequence). This CDR3 has 20 residues.

The chain joins TRBV6-1 to TRBJ1-1; TRBD1 matches at 7 bases. Per germline, CDR1 MNHNS and CDR2 SASEGT. The CDR3 is 14 residues long. The ends lost 0 bases at V and 3 bases at J; junction bases unmatched: 1. DNA of the CDR3: TGTGCCAGCAGTGAAGCGCAGGGGGACACTGAAGCTTTCTTT. Its translation: CASSEAQGDTEAFF.

This clonotype was seen at least ten times. The CDR3: CASSQDPAGQETQYF. DNA for the CDR3: TGTGCCAGCAGCCAAGATCCAGCAGGGCAAGAGACCCAGTACTTC. V gene TRBV4-2 combines with J gene TRBJ2-5; perhaps TRBD1 as D (5 bases). Trimming took off 0 bases at V and 2 bases at J, with 10 bases between the two ends. The CDR3 is 15 residues long. Germline CDR1 reads LGHNA; CDR2 reads YNFKEQ.

This clonotype was picked up many times. This chain connects TRBV12-3 or TRBV12-4 to TRBJ1-2; 10 nucleotides align to TRBD1. The CDR3 is made up of 15 amino acids. Trimming at V came to 6 bases and at J to 6 bases, leaving 10 bases not matched to a gene. The DNA for the CDR3 is TGTGCCAGCAGCAGACAGAAGACAGGGGGCGATGGCTACACCTTC. Residues: CASSRQKTGGDGYTF.

The V gene is TRBV3-1, the J gene TRBJ2-7; 9 bases map to TRBD2. Germline CDR1 is LGHDT and CDR2 is YNNKEL (reference sequence). Losses at the gene ends were 0 bases for V and 0 bases for J; bases not matched to a gene: 9. This CDR3 spans 18 amino acids. The CDR3 DNA reads TGTGCCAGCAGCCAAGATTGGCCTAGCGGGGCGAGCTCCTACGAGCAGTACTTC. This encodes CASSQDWPSGASSYEQYF.

This clonotype was detected many times. The J gene is TRBJ1-1, the V gene TRBV7-8; unclear D gene. Germline assignment: CDR1 SGHVS and CDR2 FQNEAQ. The V and J ends lost 5 bases and 1 base respectively, with 8 bases between them. This CDR3 is built from 13 residues. CDR3 loop: CASSQLGNTEAFF. DNA for the CDR3: TGTGCCAGCAGCCAGTTGGGGAACACTGAAGCTTTCTTT. Combining the CDR3 with reference TRBV7-8 and TRBJ1-1 gives the whole variable domain GAGVSQSPRYKVAKRGQDVALRCDPISGHVSLFWYQQALGQGPEFLTYFQNEAQLDKSGLPSDRFFAERPEGSVSTLKIQRTQQEDSAVYLCASSQLGNTEAFFGQGTRLTVV.

There are a few counts of this clonotype. This chain links TRBV4-2 with TRBJ2-5; possible D gene TRBD1, 5 bases. The CDR3 is 15 amino acids. V was clipped by 0 bases and J by 2 bases, with 10 bases between them. CDR1 and CDR2 from the germline V gene are LGHNA and YNFKEQ. CDR3 coding DNA: TGTGCCAGCAGCCAAGATATGCACAGGCAAGAGACCCAGTACTTC. Protein: CASSQDMHRQETQYF.

This clonotype occurred a few times. Here the CDR3 reads CASSPLKGGTGELFF. The CDR3 DNA follows: TGTGCCAGCTCACCACTGAAGGGTGGCACCGGGGAGCTGTTTTTT. The gene calls are TRBV18 and TRBJ2-2, with D uncertain. Germline V lookup: CDR1 KGHSH, CDR2 LQKENI. Between the trimmed V and J ends, which lost 1 base and 4 bases, there was a span of 10 bases. CDR3 length: 15 amino acids.

The V and J genes are TRBV12-3 or TRBV12-4 and TRBJ2-7; 9 bases fit TRBD1. The V segment lost 3 bases and the J segment 2 bases; nucleotides outside the gene matches: 5. The CDR3 is 15 amino acids. As DNA, the CDR3 is TGTGCCAGCAGTTTCGGGACAGGGTCAGCCTACGAGCAGTACTTC. It codes for CASSFGTGSAYEQYF.

At least ten counts were recorded for this clonotype. The chain has TRBV20-1 and TRBJ1-6; 10 bases are shared with TRBD1. The trim removed 3 bases at V and 6 bases at J, leaving 5 bases unmatched. From germline, CDR1 is DFQATT and CDR2 SNEGSKA (reference sequence). The CDR3 is 15 residues long. For the CDR3, the DNA is TGCAGTGCTAGCCGACAGGGGGCGCTTAATTCACCCCTCCACTTT. Residues: CSASRQGALNSPLHF.